Sequencing of this TCR beta chain was carried out in a study of human T cells and chemical hapten exposure. Germline CDR1 is MNHNS and CDR2 is SASEGT. The CDR3 has 15 residues. Trimming shortened V by 2 bases and J by 0 bases, and 8 bases separated the two germline ends. As to time point: patch test 1, 2 weeks after DPC sensitization. Treatment reported: therapeutic diphenylcyclopropenone sensitization with weekly scalp DPC. TCRdb fed the RACE reads into MiXCR, producing one record per CDR3 protein. The sample has around 110,000 distinct CDR3 sequences, 9.5% to 13% seen once. The sequence derives from a woman aged 50 to 65 with alopecia areata. Some clones in this sample may be carry-over from other donors' samples. The V call is TRBV6-1, the J call TRBJ2-4; no reliable D call. This material consisted of whole blood, taken in connection with sensitization to the hapten diphenylcyclopropenone (DPC). This CDR3 is CASSEPQLAKNIQYF. Here the CDR3 DNA reads TGTGCCAGCAGTGAACCACAGCTAGCCAAAAACATTCAGTACTTC.